A single sample is the source of the 22 T cell receptor beta chains below, sequenced in a study of early T cells in non-severe SARS-CoV-2 infection. One entry per CDR3 protein, called by TCRdb with MiXCR from the 5' RACE reads. The table records 25,000 to 35,000 distinct CDR3 sequences, 4% to 5.5% of them present only once. The sequenced sample was whole blood. The receptors derive from an adult who was a healthcare worker with PCR-confirmed SARS-CoV-2 infection or an uninfected control (not recorded which).

CDR3 in amino acids: CASSPRTEGTEAFF. Written as DNA, the CDR3 is TGTGCCAGCAGCCCTCGGACAGAAGGCACTGAAGCTTTCTTT. This sequence joins TRBV11-2 and TRBJ1-1, with D maybe TRBD1 (6 bases). Trimming stripped 5 bases from V and 4 bases from J, with 14 bases between. CDR3 size: 14 residues. Germline CDR1 and CDR2: SGHAT and FQNNGV.

At least ten counts were recorded for this clonotype. The chain couples TRBV5-1 to TRBJ1-2; D is uncertain. Per germline, CDR1 SGHRS and CDR2 YFSETQ. Trimming shortened V by 0 bases and J by 5 bases, and 17 bases separated the two germline ends. The CDR3 runs 16 residues. CDR3 sequence reads: CASSLAPDIRLYGYTF. In DNA form, the CDR3 reads TGCGCCAGCAGCTTGGCCCCCGACATTCGATTATATGGCTACACCTTC.

V is TRBV2 and J is TRBJ1-1; 8 nucleotides align to TRBD1. The J segment lost 7 bases and the V segment lost 7 bases, leaving 14 bases of the junction unmatched. This CDR3 is built from 15 residues. Germline CDR1 SNHLY, CDR2 FYNNEI. The CDR3 coding sequence is TGTGCCAGCAATCCCACACAGGGGGTCTTCGGTGAAGCTTTCTTT. Amino acid sequence: CASNPTQGVFGEAFF.

By proportion, this clonotype is medium-sized (0.01 to 0.1%). The V gene is TRBV20-1, the J gene TRBJ2-7, with 7 positions matching TRBD1. The CDR3 has 13 residues. In germline, CDR1 is DFQATT, CDR2 SNEGSKA (reference sequence). The V and J ends lost 6 bases and 3 bases, in that order; junction bases with no gene match: 8. The CDR3 protein is CSASVPGGYEQYF. The CDR3 bases are TGCAGTGCGTCGGTCCCAGGGGGCTACGAGCAGTACTTC.

This clonotype has ten or more counts. The chain has TRBV9 and TRBJ2-3; perhaps TRBD2 as D (5 bases). This CDR3 comprises 17 residues. V shed 0 bases and J shed 5 bases, with 19 bases lying between them. Per germline, CDR1 SGDLS and CDR2 YYNGEE. This CDR3 is CASSVGGPRVGRDTQYF. The CDR3 DNA reads TGTGCCAGCAGCGTAGGCGGGCCTAGAGTGGGCCGAGATACGCAGTATTTT.

The chain uses TRBV7-9 and TRBJ2-7; D is undetermined. The CDR3 runs 11 residues. The V gene's germline CDR1 is SEHNR and CDR2 FQNEAQ (reference sequence). Trimming took 7 bases from V and 6 from J, leaving 10 bases between them. The CDR3 loop reads CASNSAPEQYF. As DNA, the CDR3 is TGTGCCAGCAACTCAGCCCCCGAGCAGTACTTC.

The sample holds a few counts of this clonotype. The chain is built from TRBV27 and TRBJ2-3, with 8 bases matching TRBD1. V was pared by 4 bases and J by 3 bases, with 6 bases of the junction left unmatched. CDR1 MNHEY and CDR2 SMNVEV come from the germline V gene (reference sequence). The CDR3 has 15 amino acids. CDR3 DNA sequence: TGTGCCAGCAGTTGGGGCAGGGGGCCAACAGATACGCAGTATTTT. It codes for CASSWGRGPTDTQYF.

The sample holds many counts of this clonotype. The chain employs TRBV5-1 and TRBJ2-1; 8 bases match TRBD1. Germline V gene data show CDR1 as SGHRS and CDR2 as YFSETQ. The CDR3 has 16 residues. Trimming at V came to 0 bases and at J to 9 bases, leaving 11 bases not matched to a gene. Written as DNA, the CDR3 is TGCGCCAGCAGCTTGGGTCAGGGGGCCTCTTTGGGTGAGCAGTTCTTC. Encoded protein: CASSLGQGASLGEQFF.

This clonotype was seen repeatedly, ten times or more. V gene TRBV5-1 combines with J gene TRBJ2-2; 7 nucleotides line up with TRBD2. The V gene's germline CDR1 is SGHRS and CDR2 YFSETQ. The V segment lost 4 bases and the J segment 4 bases; nucleotides outside the gene matches: 10. The CDR3 consists of 16 residues. The DNA for the CDR3 is TGCGCCAGCAGCCTCAAAGCGGGACGGGGCACCGGGGAGCTGTTTTTT. It translates to CASSLKAGRGTGELFF.

The chain joins TRBV11-3 to TRBJ2-1; 14 bases agree with TRBD2. The V segment lost 4 bases and the J segment 10 bases; nucleotides outside the gene matches: 6. The germline CDR1 and CDR2 sequences are SGHNT and YENEEA. The CDR3 consists of 15 residues. CDR3 in amino acids: CASSSPGTSGGEQFF. CDR3 DNA: TGTGCCAGCAGCTCTCCCGGGACTAGCGGGGGCGAGCAGTTCTTC.

Many counts were recorded for this clonotype. This chain uses TRBV12-3 or TRBV12-4 with TRBJ1-5; D gene unclear. V lost 2 bases and J 7 bases, leaving 6 bases between the germline ends. The CDR3 contains 12 residues. The CDR3 DNA reads as TGTGCCAGCAGTTTATTAGGGCAGCCCCAGCATTTT. It specifies CASSLLGQPQHF.

This chain uses TRBV7-6 with TRBJ2-3; unclear D gene. The CDR3 is 16 residues long. Trimming removed 3 bases at V and 2 bases at J, with 15 bases between. Germline V gene lookup returns CDR1 SGHVS and CDR2 FNYEAQ. The DNA of the CDR3 is TGTGCCAGCAGCTTTGGGATCAGCTTCCACACAGATACGCAGTATTTT. It translates to CASSFGISFHTDTQYF.

The chain uses TRBV3-1 and TRBJ2-7; 9 nucleotides line up with TRBD1. This CDR3 comprises 14 residues. With V trimmed by 5 bases and J by 0 bases, 2 bases remained unmatched. Germline V gene data show CDR1 as LGHDT and CDR2 as YNNKEL (reference sequence). CDR3 amino acids: CASSWGQGSYEQYF. DNA of the CDR3: TGTGCCAGCAGCTGGGGACAGGGCTCCTACGAGCAGTACTTC.

This clonotype was counted between two and nine times. The chain employs TRBV20-1 and TRBJ2-1; no firm D call. Germline V gives CDR1 DFQATT, CDR2 SNEGSKA (reference sequence). The length of the CDR3 is 16 residues. The ends were cut back, 0 bases at V and 0 bases at J, with 12 bases in the middle. In DNA, the CDR3 is TGCAGTGCTAGAGATCCCACGAAAAGCTCCTACAATGAGCAGTTCTTC. This translates into CSARDPTKSSYNEQFF.

This clonotype is termed medium-sized (0.01 to 0.1%). One end of the junction varies from germline; a read error may be responsible. J is TRBJ2-5 and V is TRBV6-5; D call uncertain. Germline CDR1 reads MNHEY; CDR2 reads SVGAGI. This CDR3 spans 15 amino acids. CDR3 loop: CASSYYHTGEETQYF. The CDR3 region has the DNA TGTGCCAGCAGCTACTATCACACCGGCGAAGAGACCCAGTACTTC.

This chain connects TRBV11-2 to TRBJ2-3; D might be TRBD1 or TRBD2, each matching 5 bases. This CDR3 region has 16 residues. CDR1 and CDR2 (germline): SGHAT, FQNNGV. With 5 bases removed from V and 2 bases from J, the gap between germline ends came to 17 bases. The DNA of the CDR3 is TGTGCCAGCAGCCCCTTAACGAGGGGAAACACAGATACGCAGTATTTT. Encoded protein: CASSPLTRGNTDTQYF.

This clonotype was observed at least ten times. The chain carries TRBV29-1 and TRBJ2-3; 12 nucleotides agree with TRBD1. V lost 2 bases and J lost 3; bases outside the gene matches: 3. CDR1 SQVTM and CDR2 ANQGSEA come from the germline V gene. This CDR3 has 15 amino acids. CDR3 sequence reads: CSVELGQGATDTQYF. The CDR3 DNA reads TGCAGCGTTGAACTGGGACAGGGGGCAACAGATACGCAGTATTTT.

This clonotype was counted ten times or more. The rearrangement links TRBV5-4 to TRBJ2-5; weak D call: TRBD1 (7 bases). The ends were cut back, 2 bases at V and 1 base at J, with 12 bases in the middle. The CDR3 extends over 15 amino acids. In germline, CDR1 is SGHNT, CDR2 YYREEE (reference sequence). The CDR3 DNA is TGTGCCAGCAGCTTTGGGCAGGGGGGCCAAGAGACCCAGTACTTC. Its translation: CASSFGQGGQETQYF.

In this sample, this clonotype turned up many times. The chain joins TRBV12-3 or TRBV12-4 to TRBJ1-4, with D possibly being TRBD1 (5 bases). V lost 1 base and J 7 bases, leaving 16 bases between the germline ends. This CDR3 region has 16 residues. The CDR3 region has the DNA TGTGCCAGCAGTTTAGACGCGGGGGGAACGGGTGAAAAACTGTTTTTT. Translating it yields CASSLDAGGTGEKLFF.

This chain joins TRBV7-8 and TRBJ2-7, with TRBD2 identical over 11 bases. The CDR3 consists of 14 residues. The V segment lost 8 bases and the J segment 4 bases; nucleotides outside the gene matches: 7. From germline, CDR1 is SGHVS and CDR2 FQNEAQ. For the CDR3, the DNA is TGTGCCAGCGTCATTACTAGCGGGAGTTACGAGCAGTACTTC. Its translation is CASVITSGSYEQYF.

In this sample, this clonotype turned up many times. This chain connects TRBV18 to TRBJ1-5; D uncertain. From germline, CDR1 is KGHSH and CDR2 LQKENI. Trimming left V 6 bases short and J 4 bases short, with 10 bases between. This CDR3 region has 13 residues. The CDR3 region is CASSPRENQPQHF. DNA of the CDR3: TGTGCCAGCTCCCCGAGAGAGAATCAGCCCCAGCATTTT.

The rearrangement uses TRBV20-1 and TRBJ2-5; D possibly corresponds to TRBD1 (5 bases). Germline V CDR1 and CDR2: DFQATT, SNEGSKA (reference sequence). V lost 3 bases to trimming and J lost 0 bases, with 14 bases between them. The CDR3 runs 15 residues. The CDR3 spells CSASVTVTYQETQYF. CDR3 sequence (DNA): TGCAGTGCTAGTGTGACAGTAACGTACCAAGAGACCCAGTACTTC.